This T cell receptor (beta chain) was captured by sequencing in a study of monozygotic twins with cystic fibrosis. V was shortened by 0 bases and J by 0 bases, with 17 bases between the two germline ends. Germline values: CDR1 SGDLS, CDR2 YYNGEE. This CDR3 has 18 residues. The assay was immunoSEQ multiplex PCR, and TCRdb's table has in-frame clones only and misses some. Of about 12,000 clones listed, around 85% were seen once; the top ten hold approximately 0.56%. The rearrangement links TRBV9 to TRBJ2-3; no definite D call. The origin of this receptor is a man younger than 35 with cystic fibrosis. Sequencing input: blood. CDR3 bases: TGTGCCAGCAGCGTAGGGGTCCATTCAGTGACTAGCACAGATACGCAGTATTTT. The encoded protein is CASSVGVHSVTSTDTQYF.